This T cell receptor beta chain is drawn from a study of cytomegalovirus exposure and HLA in healthy donors. Study-wide findings and caveats: Later on, an analysis tied roughly 17,000 TCR beta sequences to HLA alleles at 0.05 false discovery rate. A later analysis found TCR association rates differed by HLA locus, highest for DRB1 and lowest for HLA-C. Researchers reported in a later analysis that a missense DCLRE1C variant was tied to TCR beta V- and J-gene trimming.

About this clone: Antigen specificity is unknown.

Germline CDR1 and CDR2: SQVTM and ANQGSEA. This CDR3 has 15 amino acids. Amplification used 60 Vbeta primers and 13 Jbeta primers. The repertoire was sequenced with immunoSEQ multiplex PCR; TCRdb's copy has only in-frame clones and lacks some. This sample has about 110,000 clones; around four fifths occur once, and the top ten carry roughly 8%. This rearrangement joins TRBV29-1 to TRBJ2-5, with a possible D match to TRBD1 (6 bases). Gene TRBJ2-7 matches the end of the DNA better, so the J call may be wrong. This receptor was identified in a man aged 25-45 years in good health and CMV-seronegative. Material for sequencing was PBMCs. Written as DNA, the CDR3 is TGCAGCGTTGAAGAGAACCAACAGGGAGACTACGAGCAGTACTTC. This encodes CSVEENQQGDYEQYF.